This TCR beta chain is drawn from a study of human thymus T cells. Having corrective surgery for congenital heart defects, healthy Finnish infants were the ones who donated. Only four of the eight donors provided a 0.5-1 mL blood sample. Blood DNA came from all available leukocytes, not a fixed cell number. Assay: immunoSEQ multiplex PCR; the TCRdb copy retains only in-frame clones and omits some. The table shows 35,000 to 45,000 clones, with 94% occurring only once. Findings and limits, study-wide: Gene usage (both V and J) appeared biased in thymic and blood repertoires.

Points on this clone: Antigen: not known.

The source material was blood. This receptor was identified in a boy under two years old with a congenital heart defect but otherwise immunologically healthy.

The CDR3 coding sequence is TGTGCCAGCAGTTTAATCAATCAGCCCCAGCATTTT. It translates to CASSLINQPQHF. This chain joins TRBV28 and TRBJ1-5; D uncertain. Germline CDR1 MDHEN, CDR2 SYDVKM. V was shortened by 2 bases and J by 3 bases, with 2 bases between the two germline ends. The CDR3 has 12 residues.